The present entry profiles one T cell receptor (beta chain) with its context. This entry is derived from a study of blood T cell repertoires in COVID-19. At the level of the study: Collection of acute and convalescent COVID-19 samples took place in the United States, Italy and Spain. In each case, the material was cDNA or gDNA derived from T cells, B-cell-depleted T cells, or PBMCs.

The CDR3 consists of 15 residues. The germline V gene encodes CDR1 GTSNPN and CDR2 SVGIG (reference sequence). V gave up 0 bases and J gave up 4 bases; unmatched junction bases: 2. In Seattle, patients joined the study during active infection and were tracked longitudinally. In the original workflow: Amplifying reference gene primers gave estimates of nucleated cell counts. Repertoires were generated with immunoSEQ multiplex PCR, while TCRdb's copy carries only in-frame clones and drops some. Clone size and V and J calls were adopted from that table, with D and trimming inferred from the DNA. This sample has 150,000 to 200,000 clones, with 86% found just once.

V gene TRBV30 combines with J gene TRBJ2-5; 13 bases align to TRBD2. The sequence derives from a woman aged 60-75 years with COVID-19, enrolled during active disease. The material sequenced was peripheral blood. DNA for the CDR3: TGTGCCTGGAGTGTGGGACTAGCGGGACCAGAGACCCAGTACTTC. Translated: CAWSVGLAGPETQYF.